This TCR beta chain was captured in a study of blood T cell repertoires in COVID-19. In the study overall: Specimens from acute and convalescent COVID-19 originated in the United States, Italy and Spain. The cDNA or gDNA used as material had been derived from T cells, B-cell-depleted T cells, or PBMCs.

Authors' processing steps: The assay estimated nucleated cells by amplifying reference gene primers. The protocol was immunoSEQ multiplex PCR, while the TCRdb copy is restricted to in-frame clones and leaves out a portion. V, J and clone size are taken as reported in that table, and D and trimming were inferred from the DNA itself. Among under 150,000 clones, more than 65% were seen once, and the ten largest hold approximately 1.5%. The CDR3 runs 13 residues. V lost 7 bases to trimming and J lost 4 bases, with 11 bases between them. Looked up from germline, CDR1 is SNHLY and CDR2 is FYNNEI. What was sequenced was peripheral blood. This chain links TRBV2 with TRBJ1-3; D unresolved. The TCR sequence derives from a man aged 45-65 years with acute or convalescent COVID-19. The CDR3, as DNA: TGTGCCAGCACAGGTAGAGGGGGAAACACCATATATTTT. Translated: CASTGRGGNTIYF.